Below are 31 T cell receptor beta chains sequenced from a single sample in a study of metastatic and nonmetastatic thyroid tumors. MiXCR reprocessed the PCR reads for TCRdb. This table has 30,000 or so clones, roughly 17% appearing once. All patients reached thyroid surgery having received no treatment beforehand. The sample consisted of blood. All receptors derive from a female donor with papillary thyroid cancer or a benign thyroid nodule (not recorded which). Some clones in this sample may be carry-over from other donors' samples.

This clone has ten or more counts. V usage is TRBV9 and J usage is TRBJ2-1; a weak D match, TRBD1 (5 bases). Germline-derived CDR1 and CDR2 are SGDLS and YYNGEE. Trimming removed 2 bases at V and 8 bases at J, with 11 bases between. The CDR3 spans 13 residues. CDR3 amino acids: CASSVSWGDEQFF. The CDR3 bases are TGTGCCAGCAGCGTGTCTTGGGGCGATGAGCAGTTCTTC. The full variable domain, completed using reference TRBV9 and TRBJ2-1, is DSGVTQTPKHLITATGQRVTLRCSPRSGDLSVYWYQQSLDQGLQFLIQYYNGEERAKGNILERFSAQQFPDLHSELNLSSLELGDSALYFCASSVSWGDEQFFGPGTRLTVL.

At least ten counts were recorded for this clone. The V call is TRBV18, the J call TRBJ2-7; 9 nucleotides line up with TRBD2. The V segment lost 3 bases and the J segment 1 base; nucleotides outside the gene matches: 7. Germline CDR1 is KGHSH and CDR2 is LQKENI. This CDR3 comprises 16 residues. CDR3 in amino acids: CASSPFSGRRSYEQYF. CDR3 nucleotides: TGTGCCAGCTCACCTTTTAGCGGGAGACGGTCCTACGAGCAGTACTTC.

In its sample, this clone was seen a few times. A read error may explain this, as a much larger clone is one base away. It is likely a read error, because the conserved phenylalanine at the end of the CDR3 is missing. The rearrangement uses TRBV12-3 or TRBV12-4 and TRBJ2-1; 13 positions agree with TRBD2. Losses at the gene ends were 7 bases for V and 3 bases for J; bases not matched to a gene: 9. This CDR3 is 17 amino acids long. CDR3 region: CASMPGTSGNHYNEQFL. The CDR3 DNA follows: TGTGCCAGCATGCCCGGGACTAGCGGGAACCACTACAATGAGCAGTTCCTC.

The J gene is TRBJ2-5, the V gene TRBV5-1; the D gene is possibly TRBD2 (5 bases). Germline loops: CDR1 SGHRS, CDR2 YFSETQ. The CDR3 is 14 amino acids. Trimming left V 0 bases short and J 2 bases short, with 8 bases between. The CDR3 loop reads CASSLVGVQETQYF. The CDR3 region has the DNA TGCGCCAGCAGCTTGGTGGGAGTGCAAGAGACCCAGTACTTC.

The rearrangement joins TRBV20-1 to TRBJ2-7, with TRBD1 matching over 7 bases. Unmatched junction bases numbered 5, after V lost 3 bases and J lost 3 bases. The germline gives CDR1 DFQATT, CDR2 SNEGSKA (reference sequence). The CDR3 loop spans 13 amino acids. The CDR3 DNA follows: TGCAGTGCTAGGTGGCAGGGGGACTACGAGCAGTACTTC. It is translated as CSARWQGDYEQYF.

This clone showed up many times. The chain employs TRBV5-1 and TRBJ2-7, with TRBD2 identical over 9 bases. The V gene end was trimmed by 0 bases and the J gene end by 6 bases; junction bases not matched to a gene: 4. The germline V gene has CDR1 SGHRS and CDR2 YFSETQ. This CDR3 is built from 14 residues. In DNA form, the CDR3 reads TGCGCCAGCAGCTTGGGAGGGACTAGCCCCGAGCAGTACTTC. Its translation: CASSLGGTSPEQYF.

This clone has more than one count but fewer than ten. V usage is TRBV11-2 and J usage is TRBJ1-1; 7 bases agree with TRBD1. The CDR3 sequence is 13 residues long. After removal of 5 bases from V and 4 bases from J, the junction contained 4 bases not matched to a gene. Germline assignment: CDR1 SGHAT and CDR2 FQNNGV. In nucleotides, the CDR3 is TGTGCCAGCAGCACCGACAGGGCCACTGAAGCTTTCTTT. It codes for CASSTDRATEAFF.

The chain is built from TRBV27 and TRBJ1-5; tentatively, D is TRBD1 (6 bases). The germline V gene encodes CDR1 MNHEY and CDR2 SMNVEV (reference sequence). This CDR3 has 14 amino acids. Trimming took off 6 bases at V and 1 base at J, with 10 bases between the two ends. Written as DNA, the CDR3 is TGTGCCAGCAGGCCGACAGGCAGCAATCAGCCCCAGCATTTT. Amino acids: CASRPTGSNQPQHF.

This clone was detected ten times or more. This rearrangement joins TRBV6-2 or TRBV6-3 to TRBJ2-1, with 11 nucleotides matching TRBD2. After removal of 0 bases from V and 5 bases from J, the junction contained 12 bases not matched to a gene. Germline-derived CDR1 and CDR2 are MNHEY and SVGEGT. The CDR3 length is 19 residues. The CDR3 loop reads CASSYSSSGTSGSNNEQFF. The CDR3 coding sequence is TGTGCCAGCAGTTACTCGAGCTCCGGGACTAGCGGAAGTAACAATGAGCAGTTCTTC.

This clone has a handful of counts. The junction differs from germline at one of its ends, possibly a read error. The CDR3 DNA sequence: TGTGCCAGCAGTTTTTTGCGGGGGGCCGCGAACACTGAAGCTTTCTTC. Translated: CASSFLRGAANTEAFF. V usage is TRBV28 and J usage is TRBJ1-1; possibly TRBD1 for D (6 bases). The CDR3 length is 16 residues. Germline CDR1 is MDHEN and CDR2 is SYDVKM.

In this sample, this clone turned up a few times. The rearrangement joins TRBV28 to TRBJ1-2, with 7 positions matching TRBD1. This CDR3 comprises 13 residues. Trimming took 5 bases from V and 5 from J; bases not matched to a gene: 5. Germline loops: CDR1 MDHEN, CDR2 SYDVKM. The CDR3 region has the DNA TGTGCCAGCAGTAGGGACAGACAGTATGGCTACACCTTC. Amino acids: CASSRDRQYGYTF.

This clone appeared many times. This chain links TRBV28 with TRBJ2-7, with 7 bases identical to TRBD2. The CDR3 is 14 residues long. V gave up 6 bases and J gave up 3 bases; unmatched junction bases: 8. Per germline, CDR1 MDHEN and CDR2 SYDVKM. CDR3 sequence: CASSRDYSLYEQYF. The CDR3, as DNA: TGTGCCAGCAGCCGGGACTACAGTCTCTACGAGCAGTACTTC.

This clone was counted many times. This rearrangement joins TRBV20-1 to TRBJ2-1; TRBD2 agrees at 8 bases. This CDR3 is built from 15 residues. J gave up 2 bases and V 3 bases, and 6 bases lay outside the gene matches. In germline, CDR1 is DFQATT, CDR2 SNEGSKA (reference sequence). The CDR3 loop is CSASVPGRAYNEQFF. DNA of the CDR3: TGCAGTGCTAGTGTCCCCGGGAGGGCCTACAATGAGCAGTTCTTC.

This clone was counted at least ten times. V usage is TRBV18 and J usage is TRBJ2-1; D is perhaps TRBD1 (6 bases). The length of the CDR3 is 15 residues. Per germline, CDR1 KGHSH and CDR2 LQKENI. V was trimmed by 0 bases and J by 6 bases, leaving 12 bases between them. CDR3 protein: CASSPPVSRGNEQFF. CDR3 nucleotide sequence: TGTGCCAGCTCACCACCGGTTAGCAGGGGCAATGAGCAGTTCTTC.

Many counts were recorded for this clone. The chain has TRBV9 and TRBJ1-3; TRBD1 matches at 7 bases. The germline V gene has CDR1 SGDLS and CDR2 YYNGEE. CDR3 length equals 15 residues. Germline trimming cut 4 bases from V and 4 bases from J; bases unmatched to any gene: 8. In DNA form, the CDR3 reads TGTGCCAGCAGCACCGGACAGGCGTCAGGAAACACCATATATTTT. This encodes CASSTGQASGNTIYF.

Many counts were recorded for this clone. V usage is TRBV19 and J usage is TRBJ2-5; 8 bases align to TRBD1. The CDR3 consists of 13 residues. Germline CDR1 LNHDA, CDR2 SQIVND (reference sequence). V was clipped by 4 bases and J by 7 bases; unmatched bases: 5. The CDR3 bases are TGTGCCAGTAGTAGTCAGGGGGCGGTGACCCAGTACTTC. This translates into CASSSQGAVTQYF.

Sample share makes this clone medium-sized. The J gene is TRBJ2-7, the V gene TRBV30, with 10 nucleotides matching TRBD1. The germline gives CDR1 GTSNPN, CDR2 SVGIG (reference sequence). This CDR3 is 15 amino acids long. V lost 4 bases to trimming and J lost 2 bases; unmatched junction nucleotides: 8. The CDR3 DNA is TGTGCCTGGAACCCACGGGACAGGGGTCCCTACGAGCAGTACTTC. Its protein product is CAWNPRDRGPYEQYF.

This clone was recorded at least ten times. The chain couples TRBV7-9 to TRBJ1-2; the D is unclear. The CDR3 runs to 13 residues. The V gene lost 5 bases and the J gene lost 3 bases, with 10 bases spanning the gap. Germline CDR1 is SEHNR and CDR2 is FQNEAQ (reference sequence). The CDR3 sequence: CASSPIGDYGYTF. The CDR3 region has the DNA TGTGCCAGCAGCCCAATCGGGGACTATGGCTACACCTTC.

This clone was counted ten times or more. The J gene is TRBJ2-3, the V gene TRBV5-1, with TRBD1 matching over 10 bases. The germline V gene has CDR1 SGHRS and CDR2 YFSETQ. The CDR3 length is 16 residues. V was clipped by 0 bases and J by 4 bases; unmatched bases: 5. The CDR3 region is CASSLAAGTGADTQYF. CDR3 coding DNA: TGCGCCAGCAGCTTGGCCGCCGGGACAGGGGCAGATACGCAGTATTTT.

This clone has just a few counts. This chain connects TRBV6-1 to TRBJ1-4; 7 nucleotides agree with TRBD1. The CDR3 has 16 residues. Germline V gene lookup returns CDR1 MNHNS and CDR2 SASEGT. V trimming: 8 bases; J trimming: 2 bases; junction bases outside the gene matches: 11. This CDR3 is CASHRRGGRTNEKLFF. Written as DNA, the CDR3 is TGTGCCAGCCACCGTCGAGGGGGCAGGACTAATGAAAAACTGTTTTTT.

V is TRBV18 and J is TRBJ2-3; 7 bases fit TRBD1. CDR3 size: 16 residues. CDR1 KGHSH and CDR2 LQKENI come from the germline V gene. The trim removed 4 bases at V and 3 bases at J, leaving 10 bases unmatched. This chain's CDR3 is CASSLDGRGQTDTQYF. CDR3 coding DNA: TGTGCCAGCTCACTGGACGGCAGGGGACAGACAGATACGCAGTATTTT.

The chain employs TRBV30 and TRBJ1-4; D call uncertain. This CDR3 has 14 residues. The ends were cut back, 3 bases at V and 8 bases at J, with 16 bases in the middle. Germline V gene sequence: CDR1 GTSNPN, CDR2 SVGIG (reference sequence). The CDR3 sequence: CAWRGSPVGEKLFF. In nucleotides, the CDR3 is TGTGCCTGGAGGGGAAGTCCGGTTGGCGAAAAACTGTTTTTT.

This clone came up many times. The genes are TRBV20-1 and TRBJ2-3; 10 bases are shared with TRBD2. Trimming cost V 5 bases and J 6 bases; bases outside gene matches: 14. CDR1 and CDR2 from the germline V gene are DFQATT and SNEGSKA (reference sequence). The CDR3 is made up of 16 amino acids. CDR3 region: CSAPRLTSGSWDTQYF. DNA for the CDR3: TGCAGTGCTCCGCGCCTGACTAGCGGGTCGTGGGATACGCAGTATTTT.

This clone appeared many times. The chain carries TRBV11-2 and TRBJ2-5, with 13 bases matching TRBD2. V shed 5 bases, J shed 1 base, and the junction held 10 bases outside the gene matches. Per the germline V gene, CDR1 is SGHAT and CDR2 is FQNNGV. The CDR3 is made up of 18 amino acids. CDR3 in amino acids: CASSLGLAGVKGQETQYF. For the CDR3, the DNA is TGTGCCAGCAGCCTAGGACTAGCGGGAGTAAAGGGCCAAGAGACCCAGTACTTC.

At least ten counts were recorded for this clone. This may be a read error, as it is one base from a much larger clone. The V and J genes are TRBV5-6 and TRBJ2-6; possible D gene TRBD1, 5 bases. The CDR3 has 14 residues. In germline, CDR1 is SGHDT, CDR2 YYEEEE. The CDR3: CASSLLSGANVPTF. CDR3 bases: TGTGCCAGCAGCTTGCTCTCTGGGGCCAACGTCCCGACTTTC.

The V and J genes are TRBV6-1 and TRBJ1-3; TRBD1 agrees at 7 bases. The CDR3 is 16 residues long. J lost 2 bases, V lost 6 bases, and 10 bases had no gene match. The germline CDR1 and CDR2 sequences are MNHNS and SASEGT. CDR3 coding DNA: TGTGCCAGCAGCCCGACGGGGCAGGGGGCTGGAAACACCATATATTTT. It encodes CASSPTGQGAGNTIYF.

This clone was seen ten or more times. V is TRBV24-1 and J is TRBJ2-2; TRBD2 might be the D (6 bases). In germline, CDR1 is KGHDR, CDR2 SFDVKD. The ends were cut back, 4 bases at V and 4 bases at J, with 12 bases in the middle. The CDR3 length is 15 residues. CDR3 protein: CATSDSLALTGELFF. In DNA, the CDR3 is TGTGCCACCAGTGACTCACTAGCCCTCACCGGGGAGCTGTTTTTT.

This clone was seen only a few times. A junction end diverges from the germline sequence, so it may reflect a read error. The CDR3 loop reads CASLPKGALSNQPKHF. The CDR3 region has the DNA TGTGCCAGCCTTCCAAAGGGGGCGCTGAGCAATCAGCCCAAGCATTTT. J is TRBJ1-5 and V is TRBV28, with TRBD1 matching 7 bases. The CDR3 has 16 amino acids. The germline CDR1 and CDR2 sequences are MDHEN and SYDVKM.

This clone was observed a few times. V usage is TRBV6-1 and J usage is TRBJ1-6, with D unclear. The CDR3 has 16 amino acids. CDR1 MNHNS and CDR2 SASEGT come from the germline V gene. V was pared by 6 bases and J by 8 bases, with 20 bases between. The CDR3, as DNA: TGTGCCAGCAGCACCCTCCCGCACGGATTGTATTCACCCCTCCACTTT. Protein sequence: CASSTLPHGLYSPLHF.

Details on this clone: Possible read error: a much larger clone is one base away. V is TRBV29-1 and J is TRBJ2-3; TRBD1 aligns across 7 bases. Per the germline V gene, CDR1 is SQVTM and CDR2 is ANQGSEA. The CDR3 sequence is 15 residues long. Losses at the gene ends were 6 bases for V and 4 bases for J; bases not matched to a gene: 13. The DNA for the CDR3 is TGCAGCGTCTCCACCCCTTTCGGACAGGCAGATACGCAGTATTTT. This sequence encodes CSVSTPFGQADTQYF.

This clone was observed at least ten times. The J gene is TRBJ1-1, the V gene TRBV3-1; the D is unclear. The germline gives CDR1 LGHDT, CDR2 YNNKEL (reference sequence). This CDR3 contains 12 residues. V shed 2 bases and J shed 1 base, with 2 bases lying between them. CDR3 loop: CASSQKNTEAFF. CDR3 DNA sequence: TGTGCCAGCAGCCAAAAGAACACTGAAGCTTTCTTT.